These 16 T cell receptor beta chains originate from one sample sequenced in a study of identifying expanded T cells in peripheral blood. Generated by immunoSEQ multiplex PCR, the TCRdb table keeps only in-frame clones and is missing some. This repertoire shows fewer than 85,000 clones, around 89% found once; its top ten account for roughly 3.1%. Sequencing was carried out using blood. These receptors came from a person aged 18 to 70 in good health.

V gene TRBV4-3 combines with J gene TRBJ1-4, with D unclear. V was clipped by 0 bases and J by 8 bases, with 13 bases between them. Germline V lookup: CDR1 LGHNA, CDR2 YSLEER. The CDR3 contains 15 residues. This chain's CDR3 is CASSQDEADGEKLFF. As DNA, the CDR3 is TGCGCCAGCAGCCAAGATGAGGCCGACGGGGAAAAACTGTTTTTT.

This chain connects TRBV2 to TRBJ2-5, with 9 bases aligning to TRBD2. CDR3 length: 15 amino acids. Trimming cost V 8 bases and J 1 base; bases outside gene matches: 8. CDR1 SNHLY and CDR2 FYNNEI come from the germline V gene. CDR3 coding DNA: TGTGCCAGCGGATGGGCTAGCGGGACCCAAGAGACCCAGTACTTC. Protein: CASGWASGTQETQYF.

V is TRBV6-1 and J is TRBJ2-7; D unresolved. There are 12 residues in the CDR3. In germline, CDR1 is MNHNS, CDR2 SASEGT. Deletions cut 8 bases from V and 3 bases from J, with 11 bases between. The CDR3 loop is CASRRQDYEQYF. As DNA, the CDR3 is TGTGCCAGCCGAAGGCAAGACTACGAGCAGTACTTC.

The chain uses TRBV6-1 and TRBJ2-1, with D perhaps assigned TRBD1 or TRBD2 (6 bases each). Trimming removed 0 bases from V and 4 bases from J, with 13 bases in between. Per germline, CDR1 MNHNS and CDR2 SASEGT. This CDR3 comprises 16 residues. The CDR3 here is CASSEAMGAGYNEQFF. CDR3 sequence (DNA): TGTGCCAGCAGTGAAGCGATGGGGGCGGGATACAATGAGCAGTTCTTC.

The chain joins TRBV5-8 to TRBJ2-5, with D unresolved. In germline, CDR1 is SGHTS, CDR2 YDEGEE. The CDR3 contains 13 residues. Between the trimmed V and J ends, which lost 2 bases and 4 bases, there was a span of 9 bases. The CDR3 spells CASSFGAGETQYF. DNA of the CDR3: TGTGCCAGCAGCTTTGGCGCTGGAGAGACCCAGTACTTC.

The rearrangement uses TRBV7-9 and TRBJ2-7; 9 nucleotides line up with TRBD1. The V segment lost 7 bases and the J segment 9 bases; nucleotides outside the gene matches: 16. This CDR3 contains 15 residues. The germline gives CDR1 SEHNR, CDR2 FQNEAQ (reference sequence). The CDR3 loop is CASTRFGTGFYMQYF. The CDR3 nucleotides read TGTGCCAGCACCCGGTTCGGGACAGGGTTTTACATGCAGTACTTC. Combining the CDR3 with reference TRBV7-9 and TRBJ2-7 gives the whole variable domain DTGVSQNPRHKITKRGQNVTFRCDPISEHNRLYWYRQTLGQGPEFLTYFQNEAQLEKSRLLSDRFSAERPKGSFSTLEIQRTEQGDSAMYLCASTRFGTGFYMQYFGPGTRLTVT.

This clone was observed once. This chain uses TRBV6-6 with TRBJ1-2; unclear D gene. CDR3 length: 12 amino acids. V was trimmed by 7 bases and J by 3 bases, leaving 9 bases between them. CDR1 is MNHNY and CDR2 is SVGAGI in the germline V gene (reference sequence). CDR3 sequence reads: CASNGRDYGYTF. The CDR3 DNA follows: TGTGCCAGCAACGGACGGGACTATGGCTACACCTTC.

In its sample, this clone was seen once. The CDR3 coding sequence is TGTGCCAGCAGCACAAGCGGGAGGTACGAGCAGTACTTC. As protein: CASSTSGRYEQYF. The gene calls are TRBV7-2 and TRBJ2-7; 9 nucleotides match TRBD2. V lost 5 bases, J lost 4 bases, and 3 bases stayed unmatched. The CDR3 has 13 amino acids. CDR1 is SGHTA, CDR2 FQGNSA, per germline.

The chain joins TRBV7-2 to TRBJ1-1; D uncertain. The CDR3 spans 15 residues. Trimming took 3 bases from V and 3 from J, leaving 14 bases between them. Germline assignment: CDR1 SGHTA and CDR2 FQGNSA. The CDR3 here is CASSFGNNRDTEAFF. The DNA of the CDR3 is TGTGCCAGCAGCTTCGGAAATAATCGGGACACTGAAGCTTTCTTT.

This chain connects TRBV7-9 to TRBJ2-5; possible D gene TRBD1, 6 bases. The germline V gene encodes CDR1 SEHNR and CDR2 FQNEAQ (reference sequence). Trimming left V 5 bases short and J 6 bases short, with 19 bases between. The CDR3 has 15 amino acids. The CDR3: CASSLKEAWGQTQYF. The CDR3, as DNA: TGTGCCAGCAGCCTAAAGGAGGCCTGGGGGCAGACCCAGTACTTC.

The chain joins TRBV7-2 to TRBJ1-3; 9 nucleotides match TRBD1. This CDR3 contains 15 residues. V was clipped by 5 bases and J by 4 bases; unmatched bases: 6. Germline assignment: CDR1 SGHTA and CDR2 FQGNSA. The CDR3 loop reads CASSTGTGTGNTIYF. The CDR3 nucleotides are TGTGCCAGCAGCACCGGGACAGGGACCGGAAACACCATATATTTT.

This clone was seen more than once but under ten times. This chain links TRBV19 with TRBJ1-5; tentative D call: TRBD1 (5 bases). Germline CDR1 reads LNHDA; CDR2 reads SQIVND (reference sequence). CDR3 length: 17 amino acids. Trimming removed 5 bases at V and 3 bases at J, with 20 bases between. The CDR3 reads CASSVGEGRGYNQPQHF. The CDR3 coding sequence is TGTGCCAGTAGTGTAGGAGAGGGTCGGGGGTACAATCAGCCCCAGCATTTT.

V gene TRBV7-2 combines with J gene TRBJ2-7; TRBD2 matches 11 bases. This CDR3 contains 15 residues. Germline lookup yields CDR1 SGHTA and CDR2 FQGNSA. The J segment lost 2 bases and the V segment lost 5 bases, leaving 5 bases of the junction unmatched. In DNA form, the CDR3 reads TGTGCCAGCAGCCAGGGACTAGCGGCAACCTACGAGCAGTACTTC. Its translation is CASSQGLAATYEQYF.

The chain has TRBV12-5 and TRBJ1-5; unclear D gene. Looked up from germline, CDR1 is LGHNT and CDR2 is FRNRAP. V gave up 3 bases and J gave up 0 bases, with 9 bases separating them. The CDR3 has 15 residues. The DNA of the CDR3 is TGTGCTAGTGGTTTCGAGTGGGATAGCAATCAGCCCCAGCATTTT. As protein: CASGFEWDSNQPQHF. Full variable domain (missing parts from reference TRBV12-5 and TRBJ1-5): DARVTQTPRHKVTEMGQEVTMRCQPILGHNTVFWYRQTMMQGLELLAYFRNRAPLDDSGMPKDRFSAEMPDATLATLKIQPSEPRDSAVYFCASGFEWDSNQPQHFGDGTRLSIL.

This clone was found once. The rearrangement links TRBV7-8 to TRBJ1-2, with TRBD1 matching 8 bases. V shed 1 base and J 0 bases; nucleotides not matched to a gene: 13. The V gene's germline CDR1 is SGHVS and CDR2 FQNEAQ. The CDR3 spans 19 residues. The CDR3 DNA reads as TGTGCCAGCAGCTTAGAAAGTGGCAGGGGGCTCCATCCTAACTATGGCTACACCTTC. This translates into CASSLESGRGLHPNYGYTF.

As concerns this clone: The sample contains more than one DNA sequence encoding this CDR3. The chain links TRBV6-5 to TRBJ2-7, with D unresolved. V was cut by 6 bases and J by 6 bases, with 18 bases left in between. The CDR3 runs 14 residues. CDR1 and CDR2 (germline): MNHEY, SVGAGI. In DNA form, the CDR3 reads TGTGCCAGCAGCTTCGATGGCTCTGTCGGCGAGCAGTACTTC. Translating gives CASSFDGSVGEQYF.